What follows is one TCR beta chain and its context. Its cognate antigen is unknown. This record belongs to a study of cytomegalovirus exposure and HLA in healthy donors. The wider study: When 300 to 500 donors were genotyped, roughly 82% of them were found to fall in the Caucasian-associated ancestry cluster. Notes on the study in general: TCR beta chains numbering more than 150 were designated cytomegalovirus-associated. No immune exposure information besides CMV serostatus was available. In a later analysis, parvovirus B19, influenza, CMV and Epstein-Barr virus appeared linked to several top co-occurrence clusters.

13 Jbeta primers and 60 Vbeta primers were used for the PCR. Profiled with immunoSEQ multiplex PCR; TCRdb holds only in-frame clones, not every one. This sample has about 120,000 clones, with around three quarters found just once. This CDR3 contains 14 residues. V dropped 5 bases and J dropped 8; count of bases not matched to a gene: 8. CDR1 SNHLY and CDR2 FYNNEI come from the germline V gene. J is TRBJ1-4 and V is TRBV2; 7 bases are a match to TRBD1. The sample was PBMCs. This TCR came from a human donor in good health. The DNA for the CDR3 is TGTGCCAGCAGTCTAGACAGGGCTGGCGAAAAACTGTTTTTT. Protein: CASSLDRAGEKLFF.